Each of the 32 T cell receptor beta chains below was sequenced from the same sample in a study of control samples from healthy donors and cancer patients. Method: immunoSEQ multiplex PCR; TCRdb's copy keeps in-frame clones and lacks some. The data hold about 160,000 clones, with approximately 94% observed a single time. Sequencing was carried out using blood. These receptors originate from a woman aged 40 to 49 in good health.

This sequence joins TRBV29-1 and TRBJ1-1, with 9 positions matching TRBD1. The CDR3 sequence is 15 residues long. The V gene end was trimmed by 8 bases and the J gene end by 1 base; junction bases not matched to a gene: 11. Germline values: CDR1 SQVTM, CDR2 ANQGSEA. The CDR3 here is CSSAGTGWSNTEAFF. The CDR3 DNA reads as TGCAGCTCTGCTGGGACAGGGTGGTCGAACACTGAAGCTTTCTTT.

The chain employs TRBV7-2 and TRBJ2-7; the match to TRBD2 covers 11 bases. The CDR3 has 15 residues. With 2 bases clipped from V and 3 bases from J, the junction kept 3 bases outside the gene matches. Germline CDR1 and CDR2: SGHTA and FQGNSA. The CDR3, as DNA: TGTGCCAGCAGCTTAAGACTAGCGGGAAACTACGAGCAGTACTTC. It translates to CASSLRLAGNYEQYF.

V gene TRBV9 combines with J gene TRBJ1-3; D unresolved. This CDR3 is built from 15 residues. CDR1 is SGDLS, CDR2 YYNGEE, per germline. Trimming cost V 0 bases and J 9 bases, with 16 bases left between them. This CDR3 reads CASSVGKWPPATIYF. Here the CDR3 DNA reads TGTGCCAGCAGCGTAGGAAAATGGCCCCCCGCCACCATATATTTT.

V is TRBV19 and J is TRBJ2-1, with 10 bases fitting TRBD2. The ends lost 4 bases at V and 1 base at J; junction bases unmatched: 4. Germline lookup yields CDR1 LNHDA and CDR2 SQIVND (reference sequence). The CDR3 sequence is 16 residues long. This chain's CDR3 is CASSTGLASSYNEQFF. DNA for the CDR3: TGTGCCAGTAGTACGGGACTAGCGTCATCCTACAATGAGCAGTTCTTC.

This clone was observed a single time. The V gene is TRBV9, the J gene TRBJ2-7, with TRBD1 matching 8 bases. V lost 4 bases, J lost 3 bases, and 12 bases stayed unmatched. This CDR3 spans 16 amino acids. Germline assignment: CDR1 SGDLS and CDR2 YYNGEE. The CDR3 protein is CASSRTGNSPDYEQYF. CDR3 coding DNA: TGTGCCAGCAGCCGGACAGGGAATTCTCCCGACTACGAGCAGTACTTC. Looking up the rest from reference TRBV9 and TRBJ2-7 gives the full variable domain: DSGVTQTPKHLITATGQRVTLRCSPRSGDLSVYWYQQSLDQGLQFLIQYYNGEERAKGNILERFSAQQFPDLHSELNLSSLELGDSALYFCASSRTGNSPDYEQYFGPGTRLTVT.

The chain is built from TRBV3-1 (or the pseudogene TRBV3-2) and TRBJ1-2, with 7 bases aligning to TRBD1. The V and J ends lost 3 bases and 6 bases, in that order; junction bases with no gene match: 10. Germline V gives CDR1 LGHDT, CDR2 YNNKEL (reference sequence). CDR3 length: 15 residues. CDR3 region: CASSHNRGGQDGYTF. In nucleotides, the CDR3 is TGTGCCAGCAGCCACAACAGGGGAGGGCAGGATGGCTACACCTTC.

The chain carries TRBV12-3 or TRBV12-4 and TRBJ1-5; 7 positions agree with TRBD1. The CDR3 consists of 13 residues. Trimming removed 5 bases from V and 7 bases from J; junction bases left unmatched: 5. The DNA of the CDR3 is TGTGCCAGCAGTGACCGACAGGGCCAGCCCCAGCATTTT. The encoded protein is CASSDRQGQPQHF.

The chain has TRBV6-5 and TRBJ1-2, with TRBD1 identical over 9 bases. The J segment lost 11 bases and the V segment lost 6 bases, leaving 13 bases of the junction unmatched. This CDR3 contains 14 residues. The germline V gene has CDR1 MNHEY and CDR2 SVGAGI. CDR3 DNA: TGTGCCAGCAGCCCCGAAGGACCGGGACAGGGTTACACCTTC. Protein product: CASSPEGPGQGYTF.

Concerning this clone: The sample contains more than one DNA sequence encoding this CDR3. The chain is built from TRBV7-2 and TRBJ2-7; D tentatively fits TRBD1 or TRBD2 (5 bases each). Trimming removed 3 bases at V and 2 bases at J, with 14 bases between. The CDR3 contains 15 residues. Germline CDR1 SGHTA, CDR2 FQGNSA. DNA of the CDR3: TGTGCCAGCAGCTTGAGGGGTGTGGGGGCCTACGAGCAGTACTTC. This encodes CASSLRGVGAYEQYF.

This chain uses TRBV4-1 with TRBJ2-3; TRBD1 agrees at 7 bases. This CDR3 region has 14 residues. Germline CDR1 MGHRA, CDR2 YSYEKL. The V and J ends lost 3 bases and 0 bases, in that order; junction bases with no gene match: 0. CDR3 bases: TGCGCCAGCAGCCAGACAGGGAGCACAGATACGCAGTATTTT. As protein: CASSQTGSTDTQYF.

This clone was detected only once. CDR3 nucleotide sequence: TGTGCCAGCAGCCAGGGGACAGTCGATGAAAAACTGTTTTTT. Translation: CASSQGTVDEKLFF. The rearrangement uses TRBV3-1 (or the pseudogene TRBV3-2) and TRBJ1-4, with 7 bases matching TRBD1. The ends lost 3 bases at V and 6 bases at J; junction bases unmatched: 4. Germline-derived CDR1 and CDR2 are LGHDT and YNNKEL (reference sequence). This CDR3 has 14 residues.

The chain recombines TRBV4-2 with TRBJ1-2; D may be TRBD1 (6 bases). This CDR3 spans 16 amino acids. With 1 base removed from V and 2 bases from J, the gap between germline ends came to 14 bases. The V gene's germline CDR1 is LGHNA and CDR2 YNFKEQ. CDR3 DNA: TGTGCCAGCAGCCAAGCTCAACGGACAGAAAACTATGGCTACACCTTC. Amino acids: CASSQAQRTENYGYTF.

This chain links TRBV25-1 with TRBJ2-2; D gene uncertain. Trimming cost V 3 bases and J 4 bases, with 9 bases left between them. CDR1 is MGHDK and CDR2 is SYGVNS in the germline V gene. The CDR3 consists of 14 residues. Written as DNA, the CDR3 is TGTGCCAGCAGTGAGCCCGATTCCACCGGGGAGCTGTTTTTT. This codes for CASSEPDSTGELFF.

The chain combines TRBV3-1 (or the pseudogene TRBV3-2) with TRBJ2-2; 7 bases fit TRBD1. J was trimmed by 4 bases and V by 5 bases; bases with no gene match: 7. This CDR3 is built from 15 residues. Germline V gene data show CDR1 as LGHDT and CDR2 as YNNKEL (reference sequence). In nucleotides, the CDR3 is TGTGCCAGCAGCAACCGGGACAGTATCACCGGGGAGCTGTTTTTT. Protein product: CASSNRDSITGELFF.

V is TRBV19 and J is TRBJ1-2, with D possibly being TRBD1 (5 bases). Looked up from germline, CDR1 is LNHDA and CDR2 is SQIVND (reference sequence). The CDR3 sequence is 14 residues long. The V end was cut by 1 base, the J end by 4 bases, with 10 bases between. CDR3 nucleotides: TGTGCCAGTAGTATAGTGGAGGGGCCCTATGGCTACACCTTC. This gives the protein CASSIVEGPYGYTF.

The DNA for the CDR3 is TGCAGCGTTGTTACTAGCGGGAGGGTTTTATCCTACGAGCAGTACTTC. Translation: CSVVTSGRVLSYEQYF. The V gene is TRBV29-1, the J gene TRBJ2-7; 13 nucleotides agree with TRBD2. V shed 4 bases, J shed 1 base, and the junction held 7 bases outside the gene matches. From germline, CDR1 is SQVTM and CDR2 ANQGSEA. The CDR3 length is 16 residues.

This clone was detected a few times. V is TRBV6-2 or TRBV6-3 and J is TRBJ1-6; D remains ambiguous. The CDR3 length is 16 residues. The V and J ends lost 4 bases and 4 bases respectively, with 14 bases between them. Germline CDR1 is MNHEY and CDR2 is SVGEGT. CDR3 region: CASSSELDGYNSPLHF. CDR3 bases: TGTGCCAGCAGTTCCGAACTGGACGGTTATAATTCACCCCTCCACTTT.

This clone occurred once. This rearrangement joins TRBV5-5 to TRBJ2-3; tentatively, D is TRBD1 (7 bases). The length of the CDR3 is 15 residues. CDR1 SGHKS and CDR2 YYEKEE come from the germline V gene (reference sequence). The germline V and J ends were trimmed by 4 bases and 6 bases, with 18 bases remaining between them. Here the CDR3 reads CASSHDRVRGDTQYF. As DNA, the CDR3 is TGTGCCAGCAGCCACGACAGGGTGCGGGGCGATACGCAGTATTTT.

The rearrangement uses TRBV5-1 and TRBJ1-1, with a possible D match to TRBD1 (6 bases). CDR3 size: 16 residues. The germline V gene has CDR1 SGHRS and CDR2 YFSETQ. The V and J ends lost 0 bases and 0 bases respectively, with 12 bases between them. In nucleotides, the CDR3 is TGCGCCAGCAGCTTGGAGGCAGGGGCACTGAACACTGAAGCTTTCTTT. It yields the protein CASSLEAGALNTEAFF.

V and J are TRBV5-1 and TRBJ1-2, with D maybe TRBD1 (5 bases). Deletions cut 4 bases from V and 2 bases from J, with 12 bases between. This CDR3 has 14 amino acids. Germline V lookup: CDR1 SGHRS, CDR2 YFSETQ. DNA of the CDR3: TGCGCCAGCAGCCCGGGGCAGGAAAACTATGGCTACACCTTC. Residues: CASSPGQENYGYTF.

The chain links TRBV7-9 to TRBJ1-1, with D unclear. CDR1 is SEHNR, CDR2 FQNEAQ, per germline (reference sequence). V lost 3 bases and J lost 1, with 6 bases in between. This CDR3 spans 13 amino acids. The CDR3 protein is CASSFGPNTEAFF. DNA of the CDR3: TGTGCCAGCAGCTTCGGTCCGAACACTGAAGCTTTCTTT.

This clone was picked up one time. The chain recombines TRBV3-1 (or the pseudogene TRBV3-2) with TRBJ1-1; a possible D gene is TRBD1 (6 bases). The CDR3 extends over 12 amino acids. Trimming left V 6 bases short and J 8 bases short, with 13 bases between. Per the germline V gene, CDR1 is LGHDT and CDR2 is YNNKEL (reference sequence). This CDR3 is CASRFLTGEAFF. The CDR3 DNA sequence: TGTGCCAGCAGATTCTTAACAGGGGAAGCTTTCTTT.

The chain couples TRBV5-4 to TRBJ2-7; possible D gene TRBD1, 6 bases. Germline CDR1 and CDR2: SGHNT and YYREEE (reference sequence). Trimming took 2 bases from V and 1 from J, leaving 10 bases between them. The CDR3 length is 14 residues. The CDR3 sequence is CASSFRGMSYEQYF. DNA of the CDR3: TGTGCCAGCAGCTTTAGGGGGATGTCCTACGAGCAGTACTTC. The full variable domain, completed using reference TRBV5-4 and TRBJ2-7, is ETGVTQSPTHLIKTRGQQVTLRCSSQSGHNTVSWYQQALGQGPQFIFQYYREEENGRGNFPPRFSGLQFPNYSSELNVNALELDDSALYLCASSFRGMSYEQYFGPGTRLTVT.

The CDR3 spells CASSPRTGGYGYTF. CDR3 nucleotide sequence: TGTGCCAGCTCACCAAGGACAGGGGGCTATGGCTACACCTTC. This chain connects TRBV18 to TRBJ1-2, with 10 bases aligning to TRBD1. V dropped 2 bases and J dropped 4; count of bases not matched to a gene: 1. This CDR3 has 14 amino acids. Germline V gene lookup returns CDR1 KGHSH and CDR2 LQKENI.

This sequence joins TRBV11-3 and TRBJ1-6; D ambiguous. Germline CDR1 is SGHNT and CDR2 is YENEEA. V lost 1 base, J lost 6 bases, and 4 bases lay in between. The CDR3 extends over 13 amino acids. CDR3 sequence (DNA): TGTGCCAGCAGCTTAGGGGTTAATTCACCCCTCCACTTT. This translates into CASSLGVNSPLHF.

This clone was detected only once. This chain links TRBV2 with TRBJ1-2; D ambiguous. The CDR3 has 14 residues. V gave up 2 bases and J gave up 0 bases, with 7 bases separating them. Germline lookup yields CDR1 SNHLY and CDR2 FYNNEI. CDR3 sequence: CASSEQSANYGYTF. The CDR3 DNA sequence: TGTGCCAGCAGTGAACAGTCAGCTAACTATGGCTACACCTTC.

CDR3 loop: CASSREGGGNNSPLHF. CDR3 nucleotide sequence: TGTGCCAGCAGCCGGGAGGGGGGAGGAAACAATTCACCCCTCCACTTT. The genes are TRBV7-2 and TRBJ1-6; D is perhaps TRBD1 (6 bases). This CDR3 is built from 16 residues. The V end lost 5 bases, the J end lost 7 bases, and 18 bases lay between the germline ends. Germline V gene sequence: CDR1 SGHTA, CDR2 FQGNSA. Full variable domain (outside the CDR3, taken from reference TRBV7-2 and TRBJ1-6): GAGVSQSPSNKVTEKGKDVELRCDPISGHTALYWYRQSLGQGLEFLIYFQGNSAPDKSGLPSDRFSAERTGGSVSTLTIQRTQQEDSAVYLCASSREGGGNNSPLHFGNGTRLTVT.

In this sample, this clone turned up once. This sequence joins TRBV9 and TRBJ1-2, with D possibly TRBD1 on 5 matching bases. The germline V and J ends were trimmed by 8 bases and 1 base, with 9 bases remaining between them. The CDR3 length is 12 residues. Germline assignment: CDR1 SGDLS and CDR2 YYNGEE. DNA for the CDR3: TGTGCCAGTCAGGGTAATAACTATGGCTACACCTTC. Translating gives CASQGNNYGYTF.

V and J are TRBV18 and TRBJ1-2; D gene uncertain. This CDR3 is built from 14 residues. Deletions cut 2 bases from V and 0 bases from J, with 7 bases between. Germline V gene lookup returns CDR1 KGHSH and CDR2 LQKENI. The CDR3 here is CASSPKEANYGYTF. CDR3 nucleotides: TGTGCCAGCTCACCAAAAGAAGCTAACTATGGCTACACCTTC.

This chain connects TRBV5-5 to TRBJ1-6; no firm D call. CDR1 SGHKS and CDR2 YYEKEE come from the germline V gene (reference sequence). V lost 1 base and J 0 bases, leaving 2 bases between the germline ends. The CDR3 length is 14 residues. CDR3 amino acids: CASSLHSYNSPLHF. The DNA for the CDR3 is TGTGCCAGCAGCTTGCACTCCTATAATTCACCCCTCCACTTT.

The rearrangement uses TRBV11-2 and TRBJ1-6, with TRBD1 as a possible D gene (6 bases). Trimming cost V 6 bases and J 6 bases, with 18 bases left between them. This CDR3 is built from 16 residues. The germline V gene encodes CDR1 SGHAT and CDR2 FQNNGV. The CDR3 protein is CASRSLTQGLNSPLHF. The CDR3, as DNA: TGTGCCAGCAGATCCCTTACTCAGGGGCTTAATTCACCCCTCCACTTT.

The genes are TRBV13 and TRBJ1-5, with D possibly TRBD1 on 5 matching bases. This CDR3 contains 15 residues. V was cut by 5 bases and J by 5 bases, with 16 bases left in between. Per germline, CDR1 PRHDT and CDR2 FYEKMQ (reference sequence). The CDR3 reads CASSRGQGGYQPQHF. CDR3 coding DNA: TGTGCCAGCAGCCGAGGGCAGGGCGGCTATCAGCCCCAGCATTTT.